This T cell receptor (beta chain) was found in a study of blood T cells in healthy people across ages. Study-wide points: When one million T cells were used, diversity estimates were thought to be underestimates.

As regards this clonotype: Its antigen is still unknown.

The donors, all healthy, were Caucasians living in Russia, aged about 6 to 90. The CDR3 consists of 13 residues. Unmatched junction bases numbered 7, after V lost 5 bases and J lost 6 bases. The germline gives CDR1 DFQATT, CDR2 SNEGSKA (reference sequence). Using a J-beta primer mix together with a sample-barcoded 5' primer, a second PCR was run for roughly 6 to 12 cycles. MiXCR was run by TCRdb on the 5' RACE reads, yielding one entry per CDR3 protein. The repertoire includes 630,000 or so distinct CDR3 sequences, about 30% of them detected once, and over 15% sits in the top ten. The source is a woman of 80 years or more in good health. The gene calls are TRBV20-1 and TRBJ2-7; TRBD2 agrees at 10 bases. Input material: blood. In DNA form, the CDR3 reads TGCAGTGCTCCCGGGACTAGCGTCTCCGAGCAGTACTTC. It encodes CSAPGTSVSEQYF.